This T cell receptor beta chain emerged from a study of shared T cell receptors in the human thymus. The CDR3 has 15 residues. The V and J ends lost 5 bases and 1 base, in that order; junction bases with no gene match: 5. CDR1 and CDR2 (germline): SGHVS, FNYEAQ. Sequencing was performed with immunoSEQ multiplex PCR; in TCRdb, only in-frame clones are kept and a portion is missing. The table has more than 300,000 clones, around 95% seen once. Sequenced material: thymocytes. This rearrangement joins TRBV7-6 to TRBJ2-1; 7 bases align to TRBD1. The clonotype comes from a human donor. The CDR3 sequence: CASSRDRVSYNEQFF. Written as DNA, the CDR3 is TGTGCCAGCAGCCGCGACAGGGTATCCTACAATGAGCAGTTCTTC. Full variable domain (rest looked up from reference TRBV7-6 and TRBJ2-1): GAGVSQSPRYKVTKRGQDVALRCDPISGHVSLYWYRQALGQGPEFLTYFNYEAQQDKSGLPNDRFSAERPEGSISTLTIQRTEQRDSAMYRCASSRDRVSYNEQFFGPGTRLTVL.